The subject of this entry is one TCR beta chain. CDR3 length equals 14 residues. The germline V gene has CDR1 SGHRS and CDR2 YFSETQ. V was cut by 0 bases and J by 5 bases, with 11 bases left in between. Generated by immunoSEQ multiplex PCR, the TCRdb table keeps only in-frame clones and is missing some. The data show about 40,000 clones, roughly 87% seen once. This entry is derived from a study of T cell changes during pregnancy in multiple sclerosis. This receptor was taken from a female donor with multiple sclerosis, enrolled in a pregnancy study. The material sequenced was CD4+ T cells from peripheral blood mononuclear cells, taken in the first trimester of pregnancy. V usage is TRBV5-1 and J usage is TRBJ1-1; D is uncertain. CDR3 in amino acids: CASSLESSGTEAFF. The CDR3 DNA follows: TGCGCCAGCAGCTTGGAAAGTTCGGGAACTGAAGCTTTCTTT.